These 9 T cell receptor beta chains were all obtained from the same sample, sequenced in a study of CD8+ T cells in alopecia areata. Peripheral blood, together with lesional scalp punch biopsies, was collected from alopecia areata patients. In each case, RNA was isolated and then reverse transcribed into cDNA as the sequencing template. Assay used: immunoSEQ multiplex PCR; TCRdb lists only in-frame clones, some missing. The sample includes about 7,900 clones, 50% to 60% of them seen just once. The sequenced sample was skin, obtained at week 0. All receptors come from a human donor with alopecia areata.

This clone was seen a handful of times. This sequence joins TRBV4-1 and TRBJ2-7; D unresolved. Trimming stripped 4 bases from V and 0 bases from J, with 10 bases between. This CDR3 has 14 residues. Germline assignment: CDR1 MGHRA and CDR2 YSYEKL. Here the CDR3 reads CASSLTTLSYEQYF. The CDR3 bases are TGCGCCAGCAGCCTCACGACGCTCTCCTACGAGCAGTACTTC.

The chain links TRBV5-6 to TRBJ2-1; D not certain. The V gene's germline CDR1 is SGHDT and CDR2 YYEEEE. The CDR3 contains 12 residues. V gave up 1 base and J gave up 7 bases, with 6 bases separating them. The CDR3 coding sequence is TGTGCCAGCAGCTTGATAAGGAATGAGCAGTTCTTC. This encodes CASSLIRNEQFF.

Note on this clone: One junction end does not reproduce the germline sequence, and a read error may be involved. This chain joins TRBV6-6 and TRBJ1-2; possible D gene TRBD1, 5 bases. The CDR3 totals 11 residues. Per germline, CDR1 MNHNY and CDR2 SVGAGI (reference sequence). CDR3 nucleotide sequence: TGTGCCTGCAGTATGGGGCTTGGCTACACCTTC. Translating gives CACSMGLGYTF.

The chain combines TRBV6-6 with TRBJ1-5, with D uncertain. This CDR3 contains 13 residues. Per the germline V gene, CDR1 is MNHNY and CDR2 is SVGAGI (reference sequence). With 6 bases removed from V and 4 bases from J, the gap between germline ends came to 10 bases. The CDR3 region is CASSQVGNQPQHF. DNA of the CDR3: TGTGCCAGCAGCCAGGTGGGGAATCAGCCCCAGCATTTT.

This clone is labeled large (0.1 to 1%). The rearrangement links TRBV5-1 to TRBJ2-7; 8 positions match TRBD1. The CDR3 spans 17 residues. The germline V gene encodes CDR1 SGHRS and CDR2 YFSETQ. J lost 3 bases, V lost 3 bases, and 14 bases had no gene match. CDR3 nucleotides: TGCGCCAGCAGCTCAAGCCCCGGGAGACAGGGGCTCTACGAGCAGTACTTC. Its translation: CASSSSPGRQGLYEQYF.

The gene calls are TRBV11-3 and TRBJ2-1; a possible D gene is TRBD2 (7 bases). V lost 0 bases to trimming and J lost 8 bases, with 14 bases between them. Germline assignment: CDR1 SGHNT and CDR2 YENEEA. The CDR3 has 15 amino acids. CDR3 nucleotide sequence: TGTGCCAGCAGCTTAGAAGGGGGGGTAGGAGATGAGCAGTTCTTC. Its protein product is CASSLEGGVGDEQFF. The whole variable domain, filled in from reference TRBV11-3 and TRBJ2-1, reads EAGVVQSPRYKIIEKKQPVAFWCNPISGHNTLYWYLQNLGQGPELLIRYENEEAVDDSQLPKDRFSAERLKGVDSTLKIQPAELGDSAVYLCASSLEGGVGDEQFFGPGTRLTVL.

This chain uses TRBV7-9 with TRBJ2-7, with D possibly being TRBD1 (6 bases). Trimming left V 2 bases short and J 2 bases short, with 10 bases between. The CDR3 length is 14 residues. Germline V gives CDR1 SEHNR, CDR2 FQNEAQ (reference sequence). The CDR3: CASSLIQGPYEQYF. CDR3 nucleotides: TGTGCCAGCAGCTTAATCCAGGGGCCCTACGAGCAGTACTTC.

This clone was counted between two and nine times. The chain employs TRBV4-3 and TRBJ2-1, with TRBD2 as a possible D gene (6 bases). The CDR3 totals 15 residues. V was cut by 0 bases and J by 9 bases, with 15 bases left in between. Germline CDR1 reads LGHNA; CDR2 reads YSLEER. Written as DNA, the CDR3 is TGCGCCAGCAGCCAAGAGGCTAGCCTGCGGGGTGAGCAGTTCTTC. Translating it yields CASSQEASLRGEQFF.

CDR3 coding DNA: TGCGCCAGCAGCTTGGCCTTAGCGGGAGTGTCCTATGAGCAGTTCTTC. It codes for CASSLALAGVSYEQFF. J is TRBJ2-1 and V is TRBV5-1; 9 positions match TRBD2. CDR1 SGHRS and CDR2 YFSETQ come from the germline V gene. The CDR3 spans 16 residues. Trimming took 0 bases from V and 8 from J; bases not matched to a gene: 9.